This is a list of T cell receptor beta chains from one sample in a study of vaccination effects on CD4 cells after COVID-19. The antigens of these receptors remain unknown. Assay used: immunoSEQ multiplex PCR; TCRdb lists only in-frame clones, some missing. The table shows 30,000 to 40,000 clones, with around three fifths occurring only once. Material: CD4+ T cells from PBMCs cultured with SARS-CoV-2 spike peptides, obtained after COVID-19 vaccination. These receptors came from a human donor who received a COVID-19 vaccine. Both conserved end residues are part of each CDR3.

v_call	j_call	cdr3_aa
TRBV6-1	TRBJ1-2	CASSGRQAGSFNYGYTF
TRBV6-5	TRBJ2-5	CASSWKPGPETQYF
TRBV19	TRBJ1-5	CASQPTGGAGNQPQHF
TRBV14	TRBJ1-1	CASSPQGNTEAFF
TRBV27	TRBJ2-2	CASRTGYHTGELFF
TRBV3-1/TRBV3-2	TRBJ2-1	CASSQVLAGDGNEQFF
TRBV2	TRBJ2-1	CARTSGTVSYNEQFF
TRBV29-1	TRBJ1-3	CSVRDEFAGNTIYF
TRBV7-6	TRBJ2-1	CASSLVLAGGPHNEQFF
TRBV10-1	TRBJ2-3	CASSDSSSTDTQYF
TRBV12-5	TRBJ1-5	CASGLIAGTGHNQPQHF